These 7 T cell receptor beta chains originate from one sample sequenced in a study of blood T cell repertoires in COVID-19. Sequenced by immunoSEQ multiplex PCR; TCRdb stores in-frame clones only, minus some. The sample contains 200,000 to 250,000 clones, roughly 85% of which appear only once. The sample was peripheral blood. These receptors were obtained from a woman aged 70-85 years with COVID-19, enrolled during active disease.

This clone was seen a few times. This chain links TRBV20-1 with TRBJ1-5; TRBD1 agrees at 7 bases. Per the germline V gene, CDR1 is DFQATT and CDR2 is SNEGSKA (reference sequence). The CDR3 runs to 14 residues. Trimming took 3 bases from V and 4 from J; bases not matched to a gene: 6. This CDR3 reads CSASSGQINQPQHF. In nucleotides, the CDR3 is TGCAGTGCTAGTTCGGGACAGATTAATCAGCCCCAGCATTTT.

V and J are TRBV5-1 and TRBJ2-2; TRBD1 agrees at 12 bases. The junction had 5 bases not matched to a gene; V was cut back by 4 bases and J by 4 bases. This CDR3 has 16 residues. CDR1 is SGHRS and CDR2 is YFSETQ in the germline V gene. The CDR3 protein is CASSPQGQGATGELFF. The CDR3 coding sequence is TGCGCCAGCAGCCCCCAGGGACAGGGGGCCACCGGGGAGCTGTTTTTT.

The J gene is TRBJ2-7, the V gene TRBV7-2; perhaps TRBD2 as D (5 bases). The V end was cut by 5 bases, the J end by 2 bases, with 16 bases between. Germline assignment: CDR1 SGHTA and CDR2 FQGNSA. The CDR3 is 15 amino acids. Here the CDR3 DNA reads TGTGCCAGCAGCAATAACCCGGGATCCCCCTACGAGCAGTACTTC. Encoded protein: CASSNNPGSPYEQYF.

The CDR3 sequence: CASTEDRGPWNSPLHF. The CDR3 coding sequence is TGTGCCAGTACGGAGGACAGGGGGCCTTGGAATTCACCCCTCCACTTT. V is TRBV19 and J is TRBJ1-6; 11 bases match TRBD1. CDR1 and CDR2 from the germline V gene are LNHDA and SQIVND (reference sequence). The CDR3 consists of 16 residues. V shed 7 bases and J 7 bases; nucleotides not matched to a gene: 9.

This clone was seen a single time. This CDR3 reads CASSPSRGGTYEQYF. In DNA form, the CDR3 reads TGTGCCAGCAGCCCGTCAAGGGGCGGAACCTACGAGCAGTACTTC. The chain uses TRBV9 and TRBJ2-7, with D tentatively TRBD1 (5 bases). Germline CDR1 reads SGDLS; CDR2 reads YYNGEE. The CDR3 is 15 residues long. V lost 4 bases and J lost 2, with 16 bases in between. The complete variable domain, with remaining parts taken from reference TRBV9 and TRBJ2-7, reads DSGVTQTPKHLITATGQRVTLRCSPRSGDLSVYWYQQSLDQGLQFLIQYYNGEERAKGNILERFSAQQFPDLHSELNLSSLELGDSALYFCASSPSRGGTYEQYFGPGTRLTVT.

This chain joins TRBV5-8 and TRBJ2-7; TRBD1 agrees at 10 bases. Germline V CDR1 and CDR2: SGHTS, YDEGEE. The CDR3 sequence is 14 residues long. J lost 4 bases, V lost 6 bases, and 7 bases had no gene match. As DNA, the CDR3 is TGTGCCAGCACCCCGGGACAGGGGTTATACGAGCAGTACTTC. This codes for CASTPGQGLYEQYF.

The V call is TRBV9, the J call TRBJ1-2; tentatively, D is TRBD1 (6 bases). V was cut by 0 bases and J by 4 bases, with 13 bases left in between. CDR1 is SGDLS, CDR2 YYNGEE, per germline. This CDR3 is 15 amino acids long. The CDR3 region has the DNA TGTGCCAGCAGCGTAGAAGGACAGTCTATCTATGGCTACACCTTC. This translates into CASSVEGQSIYGYTF.